A selection of T cell receptor beta chains follows, all from one sample in a study of shared clonotypes between healthy human individuals. Clones were sequenced by immunoSEQ multiplex PCR, and TCRdb holds only the in-frame ones, with some missing. The profile shows fewer than 1.4 million clones, roughly 74% of them singletons. Sequencing was done on a sample of memory CD4+ T cells from PBMCs. The receptor source for this set is a man aged 18-30 years in good health. Some clones in this sample may be carry-over from other donors' samples. CDR3s include the opening cysteine and the closing phenylalanine or tryptophan. The D gene is left open where the match is weak. Some rows have no size entry. The others give once, few or many, or a class for an expanded clone.

V: TRBV2
J: TRBJ2-5
D: TRBD1
size: .
DNA: TGTGCCAGCAGGGATTCGACAGGGGGAGAGACCCAGTACTTC
CDR3: CASRDSTGGETQYF

V: TRBV5-4
J: TRBJ2-7
D: TRBD1
size: .
DNA: TGTGCCAGCAGCCAGAGGGACAGCTACGAGCAGTACTTC
CDR3: CASSQRDSYEQYF

V: TRBV9
J: TRBJ2-3
D: TRBD1
size: .
DNA: TGTGCCAGCAGCAGGGACAGACCCACAGATACGCAGTATTTT
CDR3: CASSRDRPTDTQYF

V: TRBV29-1
J: TRBJ2-1
D: TRBD2
size: .
DNA: TGCGGAGGGACTAGCGGGAACAGTGAGCAGTTCTTC
CDR3: CGGTSGNSEQFF

V: TRBV19
J: TRBJ1-1
D: TRBD1
size: .
DNA: TGTGCCAGTAGTACCGGGACAGGCACTGAAGCTTTCTTT
CDR3: CASSTGTGTEAFF

V: TRBV19
J: TRBJ1-5
D: .
size: .
DNA: TGTGCCAGTAGTATAGGCCACAGGTCCTATCAGCCCCAGCATTTT
CDR3: CASSIGHRSYQPQHF

V: TRBV29-1
J: TRBJ1-2
D: .
size: .
DNA: TGCAGCGTTGATCCGGGTGGGCGTGGCTATACCTTC
CDR3: CSVDPGGRGYTF

V: TRBV27
J: TRBJ2-7
D: TRBD1
size: few
DNA: TGTGCCAGCAGTTCCGGGACAGGGTTTTTCCAACACGTCTACGAGCAGTACTTC
CDR3: CASSSGTGFFQHVYEQYF

V: TRBV19
J: TRBJ2-5
D: .
size: .
DNA: TGTGCCAGTAGTATGAGTGAGACCCAGTACTTC
CDR3: CASSMSETQYF

V: TRBV7-9
J: TRBJ2-2
D: TRBD1
size: .
DNA: TGTGCCAGCAGGCCGGGACAGGCGAACACCGGGGAGCTGTTTTTT
CDR3: CASRPGQANTGELFF

V: TRBV4-2
J: TRBJ1-2
D: .
size: .
DNA: TGTGCCAGCAGCCAAGAATTGGCAGGGGAGTATGGCTACACCTTC
CDR3: CASSQELAGEYGYTF

V: TRBV23-1
J: TRBJ2-5
D: .
size: .
DNA: TGCGCCAGCAGTCAATCGCGCCCCGGGACGCAGCAAGAGACCCAGTACTTC
CDR3: CASSQSRPGTQQETQYF

V: TRBV7-9
J: TRBJ2-2
D: .
size: few
DNA: TGTGCCAGCAGCTTTTCTGCTTTCACCGGGGAGCTGTTTTTT
CDR3: CASSFSAFTGELFF

V: TRBV9
J: TRBJ2-2
D: TRBD2
size: .
DNA: TGTGCCAGCAGCCCCGGACTAGCGATCGGGGAGCTGTTTTTT
CDR3: CASSPGLAIGELFF

V: TRBV28
J: TRBJ1-4
D: .
size: .
DNA: TGTGCCAGCAGTCCATGGACTTTCCCTAATGAAAAACTGTTTTTT
CDR3: CASSPWTFPNEKLFF

V: TRBV2
J: TRBJ1-4
D: TRBD1
size: once
DNA: TGTGCCAGCAGACTGGACAGGGAGGTTGAAAAACTGTTTTTT
CDR3: CASRLDREVEKLFF

V: TRBV27
J: TRBJ2-7
D: .
size: .
DNA: TGTGCCAGCAGTTTTGCCGGGACCCACTCCTACGAGCAGTACTTC
CDR3: CASSFAGTHSYEQYF

V: TRBV2
J: TRBJ1-2
D: .
size: .
DNA: TGTGCCAGCAGTGAGGGTCTTAACTATGGCTACACCTTC
CDR3: CASSEGLNYGYTF

V: TRBV7-9
J: TRBJ1-3
D: TRBD1
size: .
DNA: TGTGCCAGCAGCTTAAGGGGACAGGCTGGAAACACCATATATTTT
CDR3: CASSLRGQAGNTIYF

V: TRBV23-1
J: TRBJ1-1
D: .
size: .
DNA: TGCGCCAGCAGTCAATCCCGGCGGATGAACACTGAAGCTTTCTTT
CDR3: CASSQSRRMNTEAFF

V: TRBV5-1
J: TRBJ2-5
D: .
size: .
DNA: TGCGCCAGCAGTCCCCCCGCGGAGACCCAGTACTTC
CDR3: CASSPPAETQYF

V: TRBV30
J: TRBJ1-1
D: TRBD1
size: .
DNA: TGTGCCTGGAGTGTACGAGGACAGGGGGCCACTGAAGCTTTCTTT
CDR3: CAWSVRGQGATEAFF

V: TRBV28
J: TRBJ2-1
D: .
size: .
DNA: TGTGCCAGCTCCCCCCTGGGTCAAGGCTCCTACAATGAGCAGTTCTTC
CDR3: CASSPLGQGSYNEQFF

V: TRBV30
J: TRBJ2-1
D: .
size: .
DNA: TGTGCCTGGAGTGTACGAAGGGGGAGCTCCTACAATGAGCAGTTCTTC
CDR3: CAWSVRRGSSYNEQFF

V: TRBV6-6
J: TRBJ1-2
D: .
size: .
DNA: TGTGCCAGCAGTTACTTAGGGGGCTATGGCTACACCTTC
CDR3: CASSYLGGYGYTF

V: TRBV10-3
J: TRBJ2-1
D: TRBD2
size: .
DNA: TGTGCCATCAGTGAGTCTCCCGGGACTAGCGGGAGCGGGGATGAGCAGTTCTTC
CDR3: CAISESPGTSGSGDEQFF